This entry is about one T cell receptor beta chain. TCRdb's table, derived via immunoSEQ multiplex PCR, lists solely in-frame clones and lacks some. This table holds 150,000 to 200,000 clones, about nine tenths found once. The entry originates in a study of blood T cell repertoires in COVID-19. This TCR derives from a man aged 35 to 55 with acute or convalescent COVID-19. Sequencing input: peripheral blood.

CDR3 nucleotide sequence: TGTGCCAGCAGCTCGGGAGGACGGGGGTTCACAGATACGCAGTATTTT. Its protein is CASSSGGRGFTDTQYF. This chain links TRBV11-3 with TRBJ2-3, with 7 bases that match TRBD2. After removal of 4 bases from V and 2 bases from J, the junction contained 9 bases not matched to a gene. CDR1 and CDR2 from the germline V gene are SGHNT and YENEEA. The CDR3 has 16 amino acids.